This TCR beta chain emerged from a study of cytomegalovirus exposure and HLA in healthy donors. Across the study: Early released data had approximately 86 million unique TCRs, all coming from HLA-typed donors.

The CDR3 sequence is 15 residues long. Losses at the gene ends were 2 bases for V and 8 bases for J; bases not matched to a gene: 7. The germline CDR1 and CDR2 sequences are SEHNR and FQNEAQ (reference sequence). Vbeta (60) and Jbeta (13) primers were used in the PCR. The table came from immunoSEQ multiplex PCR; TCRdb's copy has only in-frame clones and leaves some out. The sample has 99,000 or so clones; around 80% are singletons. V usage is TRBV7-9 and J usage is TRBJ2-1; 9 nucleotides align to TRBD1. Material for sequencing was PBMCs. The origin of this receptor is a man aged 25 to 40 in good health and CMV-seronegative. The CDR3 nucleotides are TGTGCCAGCAGCTTAACGGACAGGGGAGAGGATGAGCAGTTCTTC. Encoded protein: CASSLTDRGEDEQFF.